The 32 T cell receptor beta chains given below trace back to one sample, sequenced in a study of T cell responses to AZD1222 COVID-19 vaccine. Data came from immunoSEQ multiplex PCR; TCRdb stores just in-frame clones and leaves some out. The sample carries 90,000 to 110,000 clones, roughly 90% recorded once. Sequenced material: peripheral blood, taken on day 0 of AZD1222 vaccination. The receptors originated from an adult in good health.

The rearrangement joins TRBV5-1 to TRBJ1-1; D is undetermined. Trimming took off 3 bases at V and 0 bases at J, with 6 bases between the two ends. Germline lookup yields CDR1 SGHRS and CDR2 YFSETQ. CDR3 length equals 13 residues. CDR3 DNA sequence: TGCGCCAGCAGCTACTCCATGAACACTGAAGCTTTCTTT. It yields the protein CASSYSMNTEAFF.

The chain joins TRBV27 to TRBJ2-7; 7 nucleotides align to TRBD1. Losses at the gene ends were 4 bases for V and 1 base for J; bases not matched to a gene: 7. This CDR3 region has 15 residues. Per the germline V gene, CDR1 is MNHEY and CDR2 is SMNVEV (reference sequence). The CDR3 coding sequence is TGTGCCAGCAGTTCTCAACCGGGACAGTCCTACGAGCAGTACTTC. Its protein product is CASSSQPGQSYEQYF.

This clone was seen only a few times. The V call is TRBV19, the J call TRBJ1-1, with 9 bases identical to TRBD1. CDR1 and CDR2 from the germline V gene are LNHDA and SQIVND (reference sequence). V shed 3 bases, J shed 4 bases, and the junction held 3 bases outside the gene matches. The length of the CDR3 is 14 residues. In DNA, the CDR3 is TGTGCCAGTAGTATCTGGGGACAGGGCACTGAAGCTTTCTTT. It specifies CASSIWGQGTEAFF.

The V gene is TRBV27, the J gene TRBJ1-6; 7 nucleotides line up with TRBD1. The ends lost 7 bases at V and 9 bases at J; junction bases unmatched: 9. CDR1 is MNHEY and CDR2 is SMNVEV in the germline V gene (reference sequence). This CDR3 comprises 14 residues. This CDR3 is CASTQTGSGSPLHF. For the CDR3, the DNA is TGTGCCAGCACCCAGACAGGGTCAGGTTCACCCCTCCACTTT.

This clone was seen just once. The rearrangement links TRBV2 to TRBJ1-5; TRBD1 aligns across 10 bases. This CDR3 comprises 14 residues. The germline V gene encodes CDR1 SNHLY and CDR2 FYNNEI. V trimming: 9 bases; J trimming: 7 bases; junction bases outside the gene matches: 9. This CDR3 is CASQFGQGGQPQHF. In DNA form, the CDR3 reads TGTGCCAGTCAGTTCGGACAGGGGGGGCAGCCCCAGCATTTT. The whole variable domain, filled in from reference TRBV2 and TRBJ1-5, reads EPEVTQTPSHQVTQMGQEVILRCVPISNHLYFYWYRQILGQKVEFLVSFYNNEISEKSEIFDDQFSVERPDGSNFTLKIRSTKLEDSAMYFCASQFGQGGQPQHFGDGTRLSIL.

This clone was detected once. This chain connects TRBV3-1 (or the pseudogene TRBV3-2) to TRBJ2-1, with a possible D match to TRBD2 (6 bases). The CDR3 has 15 residues. Germline CDR1 reads LGHDT; CDR2 reads YNNKEL (reference sequence). Trimming cost V 4 bases and J 2 bases, with 12 bases left between them. The CDR3 region has the DNA TGTGCCAGCAGCCCTCGGGGGTGGCCCTACAATGAGCAGTTCTTC. It codes for CASSPRGWPYNEQFF.

CDR3 loop: CAISRDRGDEKLFF. In DNA form, the CDR3 reads TGTGCCATCAGTCGGGACAGGGGGGATGAAAAACTGTTTTTT. The chain has TRBV10-3 and TRBJ1-4; 11 nucleotides line up with TRBD1. Germline CDR1 and CDR2: ENHRY and SYGVKD. Trimming removed 5 bases from V and 6 bases from J; junction bases left unmatched: 2. The CDR3 has 14 residues.

This clone was seen more than once but under ten times. The V gene is TRBV4-1, the J gene TRBJ2-3; D possibly corresponds to TRBD1 (5 bases). The CDR3 covers 13 residues. Deletions cut 5 bases from V and 0 bases from J, with 6 bases between. CDR1 and CDR2 from the germline V gene are MGHRA and YSYEKL. This CDR3 is CASSRGSTDTQYF. In nucleotides, the CDR3 is TGCGCCAGCAGCAGGGGTAGCACAGATACGCAGTATTTT.

This chain joins TRBV28 and TRBJ1-6; D remains ambiguous. This CDR3 has 11 amino acids. Per the germline V gene, CDR1 is MDHEN and CDR2 is SYDVKM. Trimming stripped 8 bases from V and 8 bases from J, with 7 bases between. The CDR3 is CASAMDSPLHF. The CDR3 coding sequence is TGTGCCAGCGCCATGGATTCACCCCTCCACTTT. The variable domain in full, with the rest retrieved from reference TRBV28 and TRBJ1-6, is DVKVTQSSRYLVKRTGEKVFLECVQDMDHENMFWYRQDPGLGLRLIYFSYDVKMKEKGDIPEGYSVSREKKERFSLILESASTNQTSMYLCASAMDSPLHFGNGTRLTVT.

This clone was seen more than once but under ten times. This chain joins TRBV5-4 and TRBJ1-6, with 7 bases fitting TRBD1. The CDR3 loop spans 16 amino acids. V dropped 2 bases and J dropped 8; count of bases not matched to a gene: 10. Germline CDR1 reads SGHNT; CDR2 reads YYREEE (reference sequence). The CDR3 spells CASSFGSDRRYSPLHF. Written as DNA, the CDR3 is TGTGCCAGCAGCTTTGGTTCGGACAGGCGTTATTCACCCCTCCACTTT.

The chain has TRBV6-2 or TRBV6-3 and TRBJ2-1; D unclear. Germline V CDR1 and CDR2: MNHEY, SVGEGT. Trimming shortened V by 0 bases and J by 0 bases, and 6 bases separated the two germline ends. This CDR3 contains 15 residues. This CDR3 reads CASSYSTDSYNEQFF. CDR3 DNA: TGTGCCAGCAGTTACTCTACAGACTCCTACAATGAGCAGTTCTTC.

The chain has TRBV5-1 and TRBJ2-1; no definite D call. Per the germline V gene, CDR1 is SGHRS and CDR2 is YFSETQ. Trimming removed 0 bases from V and 7 bases from J, with 11 bases in between. The CDR3 length is 14 residues. Here the CDR3 DNA reads TGCGCCAGCAGCTTGGACCGGCCGAGGAATGAGCAGTTCTTC. Translated: CASSLDRPRNEQFF. Full variable domain (rest looked up from reference TRBV5-1 and TRBJ2-1): KAGVTQTPRYLIKTRGQQVTLSCSPISGHRSVSWYQQTPGQGLQFLFEYFSETQRNKGNFPGRFSGRQFSNSRSEMNVSTLELGDSALYLCASSLDRPRNEQFFGPGTRLTVL.

The gene calls are TRBV5-1 and TRBJ2-5; 11 bases fit TRBD2. In germline, CDR1 is SGHRS, CDR2 YFSETQ. This CDR3 spans 15 amino acids. V was clipped by 5 bases and J by 3 bases; unmatched bases: 6. The CDR3 DNA reads TGCGCCAGCAGGTCGGGACTAGCGGACGAAGAGACCCAGTACTTC. Translating it yields CASRSGLADEETQYF.

V gene TRBV20-1 combines with J gene TRBJ2-7; unclear D gene. The CDR3 is made up of 11 amino acids. The V gene lost 4 bases and the J gene lost 2 bases, with 6 bases spanning the gap. The V gene's germline CDR1 is DFQATT and CDR2 SNEGSKA (reference sequence). DNA for the CDR3: TGCAGTGCTAAGGAGACCTACGAGCAGTACTTC. It yields the protein CSAKETYEQYF.

The V gene is TRBV6-2 or TRBV6-3, the J gene TRBJ2-7; 7 bases are shared with TRBD1. Losses at the gene ends were 4 bases for V and 4 bases for J; bases not matched to a gene: 4. The length of the CDR3 is 13 residues. Germline CDR1 is MNHEY and CDR2 is SVGEGT. DNA for the CDR3: TGTGCCAGCAGTTGGGGACAGAGTTACGAGCAGTACTTC. It is translated as CASSWGQSYEQYF.

This chain uses TRBV27 with TRBJ1-1; D not resolved. V was shortened by 1 base and J by 1 base, with 7 bases between the two germline ends. CDR3 length: 14 amino acids. From germline, CDR1 is MNHEY and CDR2 SMNVEV (reference sequence). This CDR3 reads CASSLLAGNTEAFF. In DNA form, the CDR3 reads TGTGCCAGCAGTTTATTGGCGGGGAACACTGAAGCTTTCTTT.

The V gene is TRBV28, the J gene TRBJ1-1; 9 bases fit TRBD1. V shed 2 bases, J shed 3 bases, and the junction held 7 bases outside the gene matches. CDR1 is MDHEN, CDR2 SYDVKM, per germline. CDR3 size: 16 residues. CDR3 DNA sequence: TGTGCCAGCAGTTTAGACCGGGACAGGGAGTACACTGAAGCTTTCTTT. Protein product: CASSLDRDREYTEAFF. The full variable domain, completed using reference TRBV28 and TRBJ1-1, is DVKVTQSSRYLVKRTGEKVFLECVQDMDHENMFWYRQDPGLGLRLIYFSYDVKMKEKGDIPEGYSVSREKKERFSLILESASTNQTSMYLCASSLDRDREYTEAFFGQGTRLTVV.

The gene calls are TRBV7-2 and TRBJ2-7; D is unresolved. V was trimmed by 1 base and J by 6 bases, leaving 13 bases between them. This CDR3 region has 14 residues. Germline assignment: CDR1 SGHTA and CDR2 FQGNSA. The CDR3 region is CASSLGYAVGEQYF. The DNA for the CDR3 is TGTGCCAGCAGCTTAGGCTACGCTGTGGGCGAGCAGTACTTC.

This clone was observed once. V and J are TRBV4-1 and TRBJ2-5, with D hard to call. Germline values: CDR1 MGHRA, CDR2 YSYEKL. The CDR3 runs 16 residues. Trimming took off 4 bases at V and 6 bases at J, with 21 bases between the two ends. CDR3 residues: CASSRVPDRIPQTQYF. CDR3 nucleotides: TGCGCCAGCAGCCGAGTCCCCGATCGGATCCCCCAGACCCAGTACTTC.

This chain joins TRBV19 and TRBJ1-2, with no clear D. The length of the CDR3 is 14 residues. Germline V gene data show CDR1 as LNHDA and CDR2 as SQIVND (reference sequence). V gave up 8 bases and J gave up 4 bases, with 17 bases separating them. The CDR3 coding sequence is TGTGCCAGTGCTGCTCGGGCTGCAGCCTATGGCTACACCTTC. This sequence encodes CASAARAAAYGYTF.

The V and J genes are TRBV6-5 and TRBJ1-1; 7 bases line up with TRBD1. The CDR3 loop spans 11 amino acids. CDR1 is MNHEY, CDR2 SVGAGI, per germline. V was clipped by 9 bases and J by 3 bases; unmatched bases: 1. The CDR3 protein is CASQGDTEAFF. CDR3 coding DNA: TGTGCCAGTCAGGGGGACACTGAAGCTTTCTTT.

This clone was seen only once. The chain joins TRBV4-2 to TRBJ1-1, with D unclear. V was pared by 0 bases and J by 0 bases, with 5 bases between. CDR1 and CDR2 from the germline V gene are LGHNA and YNFKEQ. This CDR3 is built from 14 residues. The CDR3: CASSQDRLNTEAFF. Here the CDR3 DNA reads TGTGCCAGCAGCCAAGACAGGCTGAACACTGAAGCTTTCTTT.

The chain joins TRBV18 to TRBJ1-1; TRBD1 agrees at 9 bases. Germline V CDR1 and CDR2: KGHSH, LQKENI. Trimming at V came to 6 bases and at J to 8 bases, leaving 13 bases not matched to a gene. This CDR3 is built from 15 residues. The CDR3 bases are TGTGCCAGCTCCTGGCCCCGGGACAGGGACGGGGAAGCTTTCTTT. It yields the protein CASSWPRDRDGEAFF. Together with reference TRBV18 and TRBJ1-1, the CDR3 gives the full variable domain: NAGVMQNPRHLVRRRGQEARLRCSPMKGHSHVYWYRQLPEEGLKFMVYLQKENIIDESGMPKERFSAEFPKEGPSILRIQQVVRGDSAAYFCASSWPRDRDGEAFFGQGTRLTVV.

This clone was counted once. The chain recombines TRBV5-1 with TRBJ2-7; D is possibly TRBD2 (5 bases). Germline V gene sequence: CDR1 SGHRS, CDR2 YFSETQ. CDR3 length equals 17 residues. Deletions cut 6 bases from V and 0 bases from J, with 22 bases between. The DNA for the CDR3 is TGCGCCAGCACCCTTGTATTTGGAAGGACTCGCTCCTACGAGCAGTACTTC. Protein sequence: CASTLVFGRTRSYEQYF.

This chain joins TRBV28 and TRBJ1-2; D may be TRBD1 (6 bases). Trimming cost V 7 bases and J 7 bases, with 16 bases left between them. The CDR3 spans 13 residues. Germline V lookup: CDR1 MDHEN, CDR2 SYDVKM. This CDR3 is CASTDTGYGGYTF. In DNA, the CDR3 is TGTGCCAGCACCGATACAGGGTATGGTGGCTACACCTTC.

The rearrangement joins TRBV11-2 to TRBJ2-7; D might be TRBD2 (5 bases). V was pared by 5 bases and J by 4 bases, with 18 bases between. CDR3 length: 15 amino acids. Germline-derived CDR1 and CDR2 are SGHAT and FQNNGV. The DNA of the CDR3 is TGTGCCAGCAGCCCACGAGGGTTAGGGTTTTACGAGCAGTACTTC. Its translation is CASSPRGLGFYEQYF.

The chain links TRBV11-2 to TRBJ2-5; no reliable D call. With 2 bases removed from V and 5 bases from J, the gap between germline ends came to 6 bases. CDR1 SGHAT and CDR2 FQNNGV come from the germline V gene. The CDR3 runs 12 residues. CDR3 DNA sequence: TGTGCCAGCAGCTTAACGAAGGAGACCCAGTACTTC. This sequence encodes CASSLTKETQYF.

This clone was observed a single time. The chain uses TRBV4-3 and TRBJ2-3; 7 nucleotides align to TRBD2. Germline trimming cut 0 bases from V and 3 bases from J; bases unmatched to any gene: 6. Germline values: CDR1 LGHNA, CDR2 YSLEER. The CDR3 runs to 16 residues. The CDR3 DNA sequence: TGCGCCAGCAGCCAAGAATTCTCGGGAGGAACAGATACGCAGTATTTT. As protein: CASSQEFSGGTDTQYF.

This CDR3 reads CASRSYRDLNTEAFF. CDR3 in DNA: TGTGCCAGCAGATCATACAGGGACCTTAACACTGAAGCTTTCTTT. This chain links TRBV2 with TRBJ1-1; D perhaps matches TRBD1 (6 bases). V lost 6 bases and J lost 2, with 16 bases in between. The CDR3 has 15 amino acids. Germline values: CDR1 SNHLY, CDR2 FYNNEI. Looking up the rest from reference TRBV2 and TRBJ1-1 gives the full variable domain: EPEVTQTPSHQVTQMGQEVILRCVPISNHLYFYWYRQILGQKVEFLVSFYNNEISEKSEIFDDQFSVERPDGSNFTLKIRSTKLEDSAMYFCASRSYRDLNTEAFFGQGTRLTVV.

This clone was recorded only once. V usage is TRBV5-6 and J usage is TRBJ1-2; the D is unclear. Germline loops: CDR1 SGHDT, CDR2 YYEEEE. The CDR3 loop spans 14 amino acids. V was shortened by 3 bases and J by 2 bases, with 11 bases between the two germline ends. The CDR3 loop is CASSWGRGNYGYTF. The CDR3 bases are TGTGCCAGCAGCTGGGGTCGAGGGAACTATGGCTACACCTTC.

This clone was seen once. The chain uses TRBV7-9 and TRBJ1-3; D gene ambiguous. The germline gives CDR1 SEHNR, CDR2 FQNEAQ (reference sequence). Trimming took off 5 bases at V and 0 bases at J, with 11 bases between the two ends. This CDR3 contains 15 residues. CDR3 sequence reads: CASSKSQASGNTIYF. In nucleotides, the CDR3 is TGTGCCAGCAGCAAAAGTCAAGCCTCTGGAAACACCATATATTTT.

V and J are TRBV18 and TRBJ1-4; no firm D call. The CDR3 length is 15 residues. Germline CDR1 and CDR2: KGHSH and LQKENI. Deletions cut 1 base from V and 8 bases from J, with 14 bases between. The CDR3 reads CASSPRPSLREKLFF. The CDR3 coding sequence is TGTGCCAGCTCACCACGTCCCTCGTTGAGGGAAAAACTGTTTTTT.